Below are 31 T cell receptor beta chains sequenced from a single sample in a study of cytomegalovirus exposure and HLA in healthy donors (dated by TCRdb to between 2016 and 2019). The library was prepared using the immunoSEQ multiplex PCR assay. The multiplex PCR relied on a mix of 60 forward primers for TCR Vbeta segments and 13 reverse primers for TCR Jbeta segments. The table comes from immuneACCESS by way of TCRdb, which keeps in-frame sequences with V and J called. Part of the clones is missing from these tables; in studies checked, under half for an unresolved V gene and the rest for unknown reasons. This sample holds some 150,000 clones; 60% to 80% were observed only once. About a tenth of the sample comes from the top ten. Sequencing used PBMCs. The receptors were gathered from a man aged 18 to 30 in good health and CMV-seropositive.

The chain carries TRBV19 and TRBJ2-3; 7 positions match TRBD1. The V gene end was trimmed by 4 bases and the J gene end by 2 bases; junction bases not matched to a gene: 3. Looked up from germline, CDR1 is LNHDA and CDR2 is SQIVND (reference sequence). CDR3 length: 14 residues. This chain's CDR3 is CASSRDSFTDTQYF. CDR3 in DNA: TGTGCCAGTAGTAGGGACAGCTTCACAGATACGCAGTATTTT.

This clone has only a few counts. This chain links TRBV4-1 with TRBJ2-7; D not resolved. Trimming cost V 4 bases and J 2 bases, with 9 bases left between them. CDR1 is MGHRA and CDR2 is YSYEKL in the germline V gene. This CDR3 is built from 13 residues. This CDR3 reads CASSPRVTYEQYF. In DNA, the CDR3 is TGCGCCAGCAGCCCACGCGTAACCTACGAGCAGTACTTC.

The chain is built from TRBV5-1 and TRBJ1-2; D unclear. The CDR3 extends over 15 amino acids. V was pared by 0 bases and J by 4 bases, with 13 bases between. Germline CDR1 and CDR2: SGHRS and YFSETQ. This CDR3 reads CASSLEGNSGYGYTF. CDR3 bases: TGCGCCAGCAGCTTGGAGGGCAACAGCGGCTATGGCTACACCTTC.

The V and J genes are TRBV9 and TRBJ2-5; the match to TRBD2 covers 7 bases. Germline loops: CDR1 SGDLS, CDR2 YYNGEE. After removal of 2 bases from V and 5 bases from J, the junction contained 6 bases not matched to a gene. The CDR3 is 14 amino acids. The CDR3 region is CASSVASGRETQYF. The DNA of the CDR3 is TGTGCCAGCAGCGTCGCTAGCGGACGGGAGACCCAGTACTTC.

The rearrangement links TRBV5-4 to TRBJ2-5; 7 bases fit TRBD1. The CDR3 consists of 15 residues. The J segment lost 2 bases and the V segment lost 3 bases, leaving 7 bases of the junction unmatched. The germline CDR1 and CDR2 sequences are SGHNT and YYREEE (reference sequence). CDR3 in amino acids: CASSWNRQGQETQYF. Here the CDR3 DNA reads TGTGCCAGCAGCTGGAATAGACAGGGACAAGAGACCCAGTACTTC.

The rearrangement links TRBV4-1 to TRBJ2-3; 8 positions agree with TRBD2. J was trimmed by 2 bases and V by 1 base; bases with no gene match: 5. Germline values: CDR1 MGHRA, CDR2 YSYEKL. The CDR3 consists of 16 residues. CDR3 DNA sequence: TGCGCCAGCAGCCAAGGTGAGCGGGAGATCACAGATACGCAGTATTTT. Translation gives CASSQGEREITDTQYF.

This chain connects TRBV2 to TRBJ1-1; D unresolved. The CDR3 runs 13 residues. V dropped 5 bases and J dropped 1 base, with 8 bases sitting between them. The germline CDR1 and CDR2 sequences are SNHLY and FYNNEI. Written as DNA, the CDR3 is TGTGCCAGCAGTTCATTCGGGAACACTGAAGCTTTCTTT. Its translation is CASSSFGNTEAFF.

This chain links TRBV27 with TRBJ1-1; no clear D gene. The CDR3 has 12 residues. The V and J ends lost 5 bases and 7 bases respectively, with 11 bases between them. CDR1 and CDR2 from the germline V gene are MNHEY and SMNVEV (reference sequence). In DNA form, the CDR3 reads TGTGCCAGCAGTCCCCGCGGAGTTGAAGCTTTCTTT. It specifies CASSPRGVEAFF.

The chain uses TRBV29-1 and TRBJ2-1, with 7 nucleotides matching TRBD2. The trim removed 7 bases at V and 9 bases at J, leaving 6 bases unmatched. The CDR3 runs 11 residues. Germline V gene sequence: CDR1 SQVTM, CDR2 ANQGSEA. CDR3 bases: TGCAGCGCACCGGGGGGAGGTGAGCAGTTCTTC. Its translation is CSAPGGGEQFF.

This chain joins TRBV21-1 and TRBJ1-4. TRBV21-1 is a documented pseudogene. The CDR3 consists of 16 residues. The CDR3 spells CASSKSGKSICCKLFF. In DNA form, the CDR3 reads TGTGCCAGCAGCAAATCCGGGAAATCCATTTGTTGCAAACTGTTTTTT.

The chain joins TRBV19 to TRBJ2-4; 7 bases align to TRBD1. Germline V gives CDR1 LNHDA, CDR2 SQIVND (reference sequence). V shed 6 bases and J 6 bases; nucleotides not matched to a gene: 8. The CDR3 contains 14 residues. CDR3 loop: CASRPQGIGNIQYF. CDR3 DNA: TGTGCCAGTAGGCCACAGGGGATCGGAAACATTCAGTACTTC.

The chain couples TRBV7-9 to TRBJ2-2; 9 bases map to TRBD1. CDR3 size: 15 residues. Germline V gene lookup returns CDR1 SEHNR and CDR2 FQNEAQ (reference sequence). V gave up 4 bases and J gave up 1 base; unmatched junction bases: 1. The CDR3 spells CASSWDRENTGELFF. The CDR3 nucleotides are TGTGCCAGCAGCTGGGACAGGGAGAACACCGGGGAGCTGTTTTTT.

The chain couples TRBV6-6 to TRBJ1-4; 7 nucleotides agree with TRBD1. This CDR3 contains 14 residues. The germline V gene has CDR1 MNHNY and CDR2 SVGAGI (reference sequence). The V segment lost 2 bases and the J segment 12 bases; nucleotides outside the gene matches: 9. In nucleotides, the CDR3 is TGTGCCAGCAGTTACGACAGGGCGCGGTCCCAACTGTTTTTT. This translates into CASSYDRARSQLFF.

The CDR3 protein is CASSTGQGARTGANVLTF. CDR3 coding DNA: TGTGCCAGTAGTACCGGACAGGGGGCGCGCACTGGGGCCAACGTCCTGACTTTC. V is TRBV19 and J is TRBJ2-6, with 11 bases fitting TRBD1. V dropped 4 bases and J dropped 2; count of bases not matched to a gene: 7. CDR1 is LNHDA and CDR2 is SQIVND in the germline V gene (reference sequence). There are 18 residues in the CDR3.

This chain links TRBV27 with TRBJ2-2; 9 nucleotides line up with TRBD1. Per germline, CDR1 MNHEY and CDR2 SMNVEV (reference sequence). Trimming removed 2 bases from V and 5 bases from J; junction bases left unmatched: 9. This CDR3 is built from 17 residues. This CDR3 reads CASSLGLGQGLTGELFF. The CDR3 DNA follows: TGTGCCAGCAGTTTAGGGTTGGGACAGGGTTTAACCGGGGAGCTGTTTTTT.

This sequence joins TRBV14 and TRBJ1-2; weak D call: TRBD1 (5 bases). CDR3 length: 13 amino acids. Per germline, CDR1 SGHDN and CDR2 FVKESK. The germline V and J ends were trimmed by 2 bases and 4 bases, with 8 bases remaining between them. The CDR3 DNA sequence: TGTGCCAGCAGCCAACAGACAGTCTATGGCTACACCTTC. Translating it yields CASSQQTVYGYTF.

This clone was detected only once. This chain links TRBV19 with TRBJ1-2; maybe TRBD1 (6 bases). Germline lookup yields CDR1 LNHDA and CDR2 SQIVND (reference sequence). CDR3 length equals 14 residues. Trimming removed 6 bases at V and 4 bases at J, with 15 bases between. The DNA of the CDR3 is TGTGCCAGTAGCCAGAACAGGGAATCCTATGGCTACACCTTC. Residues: CASSQNRESYGYTF.

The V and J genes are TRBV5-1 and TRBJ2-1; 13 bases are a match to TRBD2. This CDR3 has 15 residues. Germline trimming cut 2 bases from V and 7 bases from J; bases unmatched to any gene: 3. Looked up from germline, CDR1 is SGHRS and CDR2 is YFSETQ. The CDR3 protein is CASSLLAGGRNEQFF. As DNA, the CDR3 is TGCGCCAGCAGCTTACTAGCGGGGGGGCGTAATGAGCAGTTCTTC.

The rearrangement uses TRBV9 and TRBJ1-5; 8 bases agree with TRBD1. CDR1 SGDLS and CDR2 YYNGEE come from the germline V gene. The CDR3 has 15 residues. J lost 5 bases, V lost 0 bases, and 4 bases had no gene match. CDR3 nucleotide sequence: TGTGCCAGCAGCGTAGGACACAGGGGGGATCAGCCCCAGCATTTT. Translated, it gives CASSVGHRGDQPQHF.

The CDR3 loop is CASSLAGGGKYTGELFF. CDR3 bases: TGTGCCAGCAGCTTAGCGGGCGGGGGGAAATACACCGGGGAGCTGTTTTTT. This chain connects TRBV11-2 to TRBJ2-2; TRBD2 matches 8 bases. From germline, CDR1 is SGHAT and CDR2 FQNNGV. Trimming at V came to 1 base and at J to 3 bases, leaving 7 bases not matched to a gene. The CDR3 covers 17 residues.

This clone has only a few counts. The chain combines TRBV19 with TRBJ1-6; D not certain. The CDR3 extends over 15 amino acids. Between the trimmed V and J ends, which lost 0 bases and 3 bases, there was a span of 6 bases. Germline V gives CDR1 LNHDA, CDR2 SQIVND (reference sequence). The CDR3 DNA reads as TGTGCCAGTAGTATAGACAGGATCTATAATTCACCCCTCCACTTT. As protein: CASSIDRIYNSPLHF.

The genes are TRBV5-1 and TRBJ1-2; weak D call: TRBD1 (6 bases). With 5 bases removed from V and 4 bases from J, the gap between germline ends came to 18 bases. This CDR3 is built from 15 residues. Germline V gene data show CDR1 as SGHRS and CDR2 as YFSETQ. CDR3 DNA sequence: TGCGCCAGCAGTCCGGAGACAGGCCGTATCTATGGCTACACCTTC. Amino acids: CASSPETGRIYGYTF.

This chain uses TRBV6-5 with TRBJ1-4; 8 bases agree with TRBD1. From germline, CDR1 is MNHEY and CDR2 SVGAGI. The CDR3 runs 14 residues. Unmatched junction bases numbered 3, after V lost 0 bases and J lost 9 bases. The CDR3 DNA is TGTGCCAGCAGTTACTCACGGACAGGGCAAAAACTGTTTTTT. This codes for CASSYSRTGQKLFF.

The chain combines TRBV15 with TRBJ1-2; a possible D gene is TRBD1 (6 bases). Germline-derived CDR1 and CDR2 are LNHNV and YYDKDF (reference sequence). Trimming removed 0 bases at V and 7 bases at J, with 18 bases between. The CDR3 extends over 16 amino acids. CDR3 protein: CATSRDGTSQAGGYTF. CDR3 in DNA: TGTGCCACCAGCAGAGACGGGACATCCCAAGCCGGTGGCTACACCTTC.

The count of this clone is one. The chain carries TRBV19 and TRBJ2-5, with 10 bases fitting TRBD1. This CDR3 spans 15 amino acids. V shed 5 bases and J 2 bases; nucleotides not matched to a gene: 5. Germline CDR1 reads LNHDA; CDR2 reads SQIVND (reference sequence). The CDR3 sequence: CASSPDRGRQETQYF. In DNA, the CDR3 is TGTGCCAGTAGTCCCGACAGGGGGCGGCAAGAGACCCAGTACTTC.

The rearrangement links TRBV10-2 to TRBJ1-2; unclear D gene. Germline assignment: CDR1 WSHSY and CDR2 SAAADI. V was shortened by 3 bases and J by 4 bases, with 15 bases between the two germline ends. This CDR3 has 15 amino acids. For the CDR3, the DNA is TGCGCCAGCAGTGATAAAGGGAGAAGAGGCTATGGCTACACCTTC. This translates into CASSDKGRRGYGYTF.

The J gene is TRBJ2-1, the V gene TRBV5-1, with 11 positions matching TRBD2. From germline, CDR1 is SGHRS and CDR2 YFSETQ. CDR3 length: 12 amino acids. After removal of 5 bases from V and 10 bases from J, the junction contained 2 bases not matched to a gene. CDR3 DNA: TGCGCCAGCAGGTGGACTAGCGGGGAGCAGTTCTTC. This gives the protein CASRWTSGEQFF.

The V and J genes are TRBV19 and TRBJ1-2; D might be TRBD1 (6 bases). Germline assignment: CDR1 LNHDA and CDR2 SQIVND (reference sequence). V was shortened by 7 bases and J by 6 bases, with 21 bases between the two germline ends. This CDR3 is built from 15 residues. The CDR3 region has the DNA TGTGCCAGTAAGATTACATCCCTGGGGGCTGATGGCTACACCTTC. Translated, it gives CASKITSLGADGYTF.

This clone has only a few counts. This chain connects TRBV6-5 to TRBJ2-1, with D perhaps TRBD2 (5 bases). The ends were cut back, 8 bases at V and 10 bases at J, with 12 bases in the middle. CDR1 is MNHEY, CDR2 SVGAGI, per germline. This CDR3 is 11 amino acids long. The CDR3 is CASRISSEQFF. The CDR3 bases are TGTGCCAGCCGGATATCTAGCGAGCAGTTCTTC.

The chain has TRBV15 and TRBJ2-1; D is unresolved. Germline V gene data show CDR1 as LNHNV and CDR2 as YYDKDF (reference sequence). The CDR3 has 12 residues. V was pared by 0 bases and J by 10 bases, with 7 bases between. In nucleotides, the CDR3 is TGTGCCACCAGCAGAGATCGAGCCGAGCAGTTCTTC. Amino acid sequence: CATSRDRAEQFF.

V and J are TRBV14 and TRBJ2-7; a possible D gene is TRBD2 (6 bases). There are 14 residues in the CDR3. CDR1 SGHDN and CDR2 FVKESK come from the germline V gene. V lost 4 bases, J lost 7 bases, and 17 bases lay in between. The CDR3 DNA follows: TGTGCCAGCAGCCTGAGCGGGCCAAGGGGAGAGCAGTACTTC. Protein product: CASSLSGPRGEQYF.